This note documents a single T cell receptor beta chain sequence. What it recognizes is unknown. Germline-derived CDR1 and CDR2 are SEHNR and FQNEAQ (reference sequence). V was clipped by 5 bases and J by 3 bases, with 6 bases between them. The CDR3 consists of 12 residues. CD45RO/CCR7/CD25/CD127/CD95/CD27 staining was used to isolate CD4+ naive, central memory, regulatory and stem cell-like memory cells by sorting. This specimen belongs to a study of beta chain features in type 1 diabetes. The study, taken as a whole, reports: Naive, central memory and Treg TCRB repertoires seemed to resemble each other more closely in patients than they did in healthy donors. Whether HLA type influences TCRB rearrangement remained unresolved here. Shorter TCRB CDR3s, moderately but significantly so, marked every one of the four CD4+ subsets in Type 1 diabetes patients.

Of the isolated RNA, all was reverse transcribed, and so the sequenced material was expressed TCRB transcripts. Measured with immunoSEQ multiplex PCR; TCRdb has only the in-frame clones, and not every one. The data hold about 160,000 clones, with 7.5% to 8.5% observed a single time. The sequence was collected from a man younger than 35 with type 1 diabetes. The specimen was central memory CD4+ T cells from blood. The V call is TRBV7-9, the J call TRBJ2-3; D gene uncertain. CDR3 sequence: CASSPTTDTQYF. As DNA, the CDR3 is TGTGCCAGCAGCCCCACTACAGATACGCAGTATTTT. The entire variable domain, with the rest obtained from reference TRBV7-9 and TRBJ2-3, is as follows: DTGVSQNPRHKITKRGQNVTFRCDPISEHNRLYWYRQTLGQGPEFLTYFQNEAQLEKSRLLSDRFSAERPKGSFSTLEIQRTEQGDSAMYLCASSPTTDTQYFGPGTRLTVL.